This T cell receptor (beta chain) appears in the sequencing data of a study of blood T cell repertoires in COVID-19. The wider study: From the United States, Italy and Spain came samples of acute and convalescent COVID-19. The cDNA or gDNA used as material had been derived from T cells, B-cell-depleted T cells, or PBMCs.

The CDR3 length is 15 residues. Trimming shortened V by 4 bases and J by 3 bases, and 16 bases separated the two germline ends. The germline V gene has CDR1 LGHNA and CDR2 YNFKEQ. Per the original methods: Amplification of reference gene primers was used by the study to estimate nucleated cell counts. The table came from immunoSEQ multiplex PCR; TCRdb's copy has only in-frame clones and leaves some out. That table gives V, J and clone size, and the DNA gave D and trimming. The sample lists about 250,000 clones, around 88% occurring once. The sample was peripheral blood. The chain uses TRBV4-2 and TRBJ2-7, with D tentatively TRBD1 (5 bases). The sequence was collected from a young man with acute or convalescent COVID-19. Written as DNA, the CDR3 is TGTGCCAGCAGCCCCACCGGACATTCTTACTACGAGCAGTACTTC. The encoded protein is CASSPTGHSYYEQYF.